This T cell receptor beta chain came from a study of T cells after yellow fever vaccination. Study-wide results and caveats: Clones from primary vaccination mostly reappeared after the booster (approximately 96% CD4, less than 90% CD8). Only a small proportion of the clonotypes turned up in both the CD4 and the CD8 compartments, likely arising from convergent recombination.

V was cut by 0 bases and J by 0 bases, with 5 bases left in between. The CDR3 runs 14 residues. In germline, CDR1 is SGHRS, CDR2 YFSETQ. The authors made TCR cDNA by 5'RACE template switching, adding a universal primer site and UMIs. One entry per CDR3 protein, called by TCRdb with MiXCR from the 5' RACE reads. The sample carries about 140,000 distinct CDR3 sequences, less than 8.5% recorded once. This clonotype came up many times. Its antigen is not identified. This specimen was CD4+ T cells sorted from PBMCs, taken 10 days after the yellow fever booster vaccination. V usage is TRBV5-1 and J usage is TRBJ2-3; no definite D call. This receptor was identified in a man aged 25 to 40 who received the YFV17D yellow fever vaccine. Written as DNA, the CDR3 is TGCGCCAGCAGCTTGGGGGCCAGCACAGATACGCAGTATTTT. Protein: CASSLGASTDTQYF. Using reference TRBV5-1 and TRBJ2-3 for the parts outside the CDR3, the full variable domain is KAGVTQTPRYLIKTRGQQVTLSCSPISGHRSVSWYQQTPGQGLQFLFEYFSETQRNKGNFPGRFSGRQFSNSRSEMNVSTLELGDSALYLCASSLGASTDTQYFGPGTRLTVL.